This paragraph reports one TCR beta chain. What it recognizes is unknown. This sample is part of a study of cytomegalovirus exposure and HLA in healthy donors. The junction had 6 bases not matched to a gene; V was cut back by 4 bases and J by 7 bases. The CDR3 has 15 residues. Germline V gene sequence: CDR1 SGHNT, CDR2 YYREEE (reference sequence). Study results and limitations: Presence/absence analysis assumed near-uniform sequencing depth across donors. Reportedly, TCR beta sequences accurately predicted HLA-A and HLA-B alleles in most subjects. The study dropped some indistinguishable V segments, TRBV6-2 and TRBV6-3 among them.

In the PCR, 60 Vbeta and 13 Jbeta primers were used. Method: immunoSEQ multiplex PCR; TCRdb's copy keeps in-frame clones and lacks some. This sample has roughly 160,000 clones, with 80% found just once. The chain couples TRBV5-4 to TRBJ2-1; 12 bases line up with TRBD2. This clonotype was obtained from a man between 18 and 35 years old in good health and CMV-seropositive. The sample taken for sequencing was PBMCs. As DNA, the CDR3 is TGTGCCAGCAGCCTCAGACTAGCGGGAGCTAATGAGCAGTTCTTC. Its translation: CASSLRLAGANEQFF.